These T cell receptor beta chains were read from a single sample in a study of siplizumab effects on memory and regulatory T cells. Here immunoSEQ multiplex PCR was the method, and the copy in TCRdb shows in-frame clones only, minus some. The sample has around 100,000 clones, more than 90% seen once; the top ten hold about 0.15%. Specimen: CD4+ T cells sorted from blood. These receptor sequences come from a human donor in good health. Each CDR3 is given with its conserved first and last residue. Each record gives: J gene, clone size, V gene, D gene, CDR3 protein, CDR3 DNA. A D gene is named only where the DNA matches it firmly. Clone size appears in some rows only: once, few, many, or a class for an expanded clone.

TRBJ1-2 - TRBV7-9 TRBD1 CASSRDSEWGYTF TGTGCCAGCAGCCGGGACAGTGAGTGGGGCTACACCTTC
TRBJ1-2 - TRBV5-6 TRBD1 CASSYQQGAYYGYTF TGTGCCAGCAGCTATCAACAGGGGGCTTACTATGGCTACACCTTC
TRBJ1-3 - TRBV5-6 - CASSFSNGGLDTIYF TGTGCCAGCAGCTTTTCTAACGGCGGACTAGACACCATATATTTT
TRBJ2-7 - TRBV10-3 TRBD1 CAISNTGQSYEQYF TGTGCCATCAGCAATACGGGACAGTCCTACGAGCAGTACTTC
TRBJ1-6 - TRBV7-3 - CASSLGEAGLGSPLHF TGTGCCAGCAGCTTAGGGGAGGCAGGGTTAGGGTCACCCCTCCACTTT
TRBJ1-1 - TRBV6-1 - CASSTMNTEAFF TGTGCCAGCAGTACGATGAACACTGAAGCTTTCTTT
TRBJ1-1 - TRBV10-3 - CAISETGLNTEAFF TGTGCCATCAGTGAGACAGGTCTGAACACTGAAGCTTTCTTT
TRBJ1-5 - TRBV6-5 TRBD1 CASSRQGTSNQPQHF TGTGCCAGCAGTCGACAGGGGACTAGCAATCAGCCCCAGCATTTT
TRBJ1-2 - TRBV4-1 TRBD1 CASSSGQGAGGYTF TGCGCCAGCAGCTCCGGACAGGGGGCAGGAGGCTACACCTTC
TRBJ1-3 - TRBV9 - CASSVTGTSSFPIF TGTGCCAGCAGCGTAACCGGGACGAGCAGTTTCCCCATCTTT
TRBJ2-3 - TRBV9 TRBD1 CASSSGTGASQDTQYF TGTGCCAGCAGCTCCGGGACAGGGGCGTCGCAAGATACGCAGTATTTT
TRBJ1-1 - TRBV18 - CASSPQANRDTEAFF TGTGCCAGCTCACCCCAAGCCAATAGGGACACTGAAGCTTTCTTT
TRBJ2-1 - TRBV5-8 TRBD2 CASSLYAGGPSEQFF TGTGCCAGCAGCTTGTATGCGGGGGGGCCGAGTGAGCAGTTCTTC
TRBJ2-7 - TRBV5-1 TRBD1 CASSPGQGARYEQYF TGCGCCAGCAGCCCAGGACAGGGGGCGCGGTACGAGCAGTACTTC
TRBJ2-7 - TRBV6-5 - CASSYLRLSEQYF TGTGCCAGCAGTTACCTTAGACTGAGCGAGCAGTACTTC
TRBJ2-1 - TRBV19 - CASSIKQGNEQFF TGTGCCAGTAGTATTAAACAGGGAAATGAGCAGTTCTTC
TRBJ2-1 few TRBV11-2 TRBD2 CASRAGAGGSYNEQFF TGTGCCAGCAGGGCTGGAGCGGGGGGCTCCTACAATGAGCAGTTCTTC
TRBJ2-7 - TRBV11-2 - CASRPGVPYEQYF TGTGCCAGCAGACCCGGGGTCCCCTACGAGCAGTACTTC
TRBJ1-4 - TRBV16 - CASSQGRAEKLFF TGTGCCAGCAGCCAAGGGCGGGCTGAAAAACTGTTTTTT
TRBJ1-2 - TRBV7-2 - CASSLGSSQTYGYTF TGTGCCAGCAGCTTAGGTTCGTCCCAAACCTATGGCTACACCTTC
TRBJ1-6 once TRBV30 - CAWSLGSSPLHF TGTGCCTGGAGTTTAGGTAGTTCACCCCTCCACTTT
TRBJ2-1 - TRBV7-8 TRBD1 CASSLFRTGDYNEQFF TGTGCCAGCAGCTTATTCCGGACAGGGGACTACAATGAGCAGTTCTTC
TRBJ2-7 - TRBV14 - CASSQVGGIPNEQYF TGTGCCAGCAGCCAAGTTGGTGGGATCCCCAACGAGCAGTACTTC
TRBJ1-3 - TRBV7-7 - CASSMGGGSGNTIYF TGTGCCAGCAGCATGGGGGGGGGCTCTGGAAACACCATATATTTT
TRBJ2-3 - TRBV18 TRBD2 CASSRTSGGVTSTDTQYF TGTGCCAGCTCACGGACTAGCGGGGGGGTGACTAGCACAGATACGCAGTATTTT
TRBJ2-3 - TRBV11-2 - CASSLGLGDTQYF TGTGCCAGCAGCTTAGGCCTGGGGGATACGCAGTATTTT
TRBJ1-4 - TRBV19 - CASSWGVEEKLFF TGTGCCAGTAGTTGGGGGGTGGAGGAAAAACTGTTTTTT
TRBJ2-1 few TRBV29-1 TRBD2 CSVSGGRLRNEQFF TGCAGCGTTTCGGGGGGGAGGTTAAGAAATGAGCAGTTCTTC
TRBJ2-3 - TRBV7-9 TRBD2 CASSLGSGDLPGTDTQYF TGTGCCAGCAGCTTAGGTAGCGGGGACCTCCCTGGCACAGATACGCAGTATTTT
TRBJ2-2 - TRBV18 TRBD1 CASSRPGGTGELFF TGTGCCAGCTCGCGTCCAGGGGGCACCGGGGAGCTGTTTTTT
TRBJ1-1 - TRBV11-2 - CASSRGLSTEAFF TGTGCCAGCAGCCGGGGACTTTCCACTGAAGCTTTCTTT
TRBJ1-2 - TRBV10-3 - CAIYRENYGYTF TGTGCCATCTATCGGGAGAACTATGGCTACACCTTC
TRBJ1-1 - TRBV29-1 - CSALRGARTEAFF TGCAGCGCCCTGCGGGGGGCGCGAACTGAAGCTTTCTTT
TRBJ1-2 - TRBV7-9 - CASSDGGQRGYTF TGTGCCAGTTCCGATGGAGGCCAGCGGGGCTACACCTTC
TRBJ2-7 - TRBV4-2 TRBD1 CASSPPGQGISEQYF TGTGCCAGCAGCCCACCGGGACAGGGAATTTCCGAGCAGTACTTC
TRBJ2-1 - TRBV19 TRBD2 CASRNEGLAGSSEQFF TGTGCCAGTAGGAATGAAGGACTAGCGGGGAGTAGTGAGCAGTTCTTC
TRBJ2-7 - TRBV7-9 TRBD1 CAVRPGQGPYEQYF TGTGCCGTCCGACCGGGACAGGGACCCTACGAGCAGTACTTC
TRBJ1-2 - TRBV2 TRBD1 CASSGQGATYGYTF TGTGCCAGCAGTGGACAGGGGGCAACCTATGGCTACACCTTC
TRBJ2-3 once TRBV4-1 TRBD2 CATATGTISTDTQYF TGCGCCACAGCGACCGGGACTATCTCCACAGATACGCAGTATTTT
TRBJ1-6 - TRBV19 - CASNSDYNSPLHF TGTGCCAGTAACTCAGATTATAATTCACCCCTCCACTTT
TRBJ2-7 - TRBV9 - CASSSQLRDYEQYF TGTGCCAGCAGCAGCCAACTTAGAGACTACGAGCAGTACTTC
TRBJ2-7 - TRBV29-1 - CSVGQIYEQYF TGCAGCGTAGGACAGATCTACGAGCAGTACTTC